This entry concerns a single T cell receptor (beta chain). Participants spanned ages about 18 to 100 years and resided in about 25 US areas. The sample belongs to a study of blood T cell repertoires in COVID-19. The CDR3 spans 15 residues. CDR1 and CDR2 from the germline V gene are SNHLY and FYNNEI. The trim removed 5 bases at V and 2 bases at J, leaving 5 bases unmatched. The method was immunoSEQ multiplex PCR; TCRdb's version includes in-frame clones alone and lacks a portion of them. This sample has hundreds of thousands of clones, with over 75% found just once. The TCR was taken from a man aged 40-55 years who had recovered from COVID-19. Material for sequencing was PBMCs or T cells enriched from blood (not recorded which). The genes are TRBV2 and TRBJ1-3; 8 bases map to TRBD1. CDR3 protein: CASSFPTGAGNTIYF. Here the CDR3 DNA reads TGTGCCAGCAGTTTCCCGACAGGGGCTGGAAACACCATATATTTT.